The 12 T cell receptor beta chains below all came from one sample that was sequenced in a study of OX40 agonist ivuxolimab in advanced cancers. Receptors were amplified or captured by the immunoSEQ multiplex PCR assay. The source is immuneACCESS, and TCRdb retained only in-frame sequences with V and J called. Part of the clones is not carried over; for the studies checked, unresolved V genes explain less than half of this, and the remainder is unexplained. The sample table lists about 41,000 clones, approximately 88% of them with a count of one. Jointly, the top ten make up around 23% of the sample. The input for sequencing was CD4+ or CD8+ T cells sorted from blood, taken in a trial of the OX40 agonist ivuxolimab. The receptors come from an adult with an advanced solid tumor such as melanoma, head and neck, liver or kidney cancer.

The chain uses TRBV7-9 and TRBJ2-1; 10 nucleotides agree with TRBD2. This CDR3 comprises 15 residues. V shed 5 bases, J shed 9 bases, and the junction held 10 bases outside the gene matches. CDR1 and CDR2 from the germline V gene are SEHNR and FQNEAQ (reference sequence). In nucleotides, the CDR3 is TGTGCCAGCAGCCTCCCGGGACTAGCGAGAGCTGAGCAGTTCTTC. Amino acids: CASSLPGLARAEQFF.

This chain joins TRBV15 and TRBJ2-7, with unresolved D. The germline V gene encodes CDR1 LNHNV and CDR2 YYDKDF (reference sequence). Deletions cut 6 bases from V and 3 bases from J, with 6 bases between. This CDR3 is 11 amino acids long. The CDR3 sequence: CATRFGYEQYF. The CDR3 coding sequence is TGTGCCACCAGATTTGGCTACGAGCAGTACTTC.

The chain joins TRBV15 to TRBJ1-1; no reliable D call. The CDR3 contains 13 residues. From germline, CDR1 is LNHNV and CDR2 YYDKDF (reference sequence). V was clipped by 6 bases and J by 1 base, with 9 bases between them. CDR3 nucleotides: TGTGCCACCAGGGTTACGACGAACACTGAAGCTTTCTTT. It codes for CATRVTTNTEAFF.

The chain uses TRBV7-9 and TRBJ1-4, with unresolved D. CDR1 is SEHNR and CDR2 is FQNEAQ in the germline V gene (reference sequence). This CDR3 comprises 14 residues. Trimming shortened V by 5 bases and J by 8 bases, and 15 bases separated the two germline ends. This chain's CDR3 is CASSPTHGGEKLFF. Written as DNA, the CDR3 is TGTGCCAGCAGCCCCACCCACGGAGGAGAAAAACTGTTTTTT.

This clone occurred a few times. The chain employs TRBV28 and TRBJ2-1; D unresolved. Trimming took 6 bases from V and 5 from J, leaving 17 bases between them. There are 15 residues in the CDR3. Germline loops: CDR1 MDHEN, CDR2 SYDVKM. The CDR3: CASSPLGLDHNEQFF. In DNA, the CDR3 is TGTGCCAGCAGCCCCCTCGGGTTGGACCACAATGAGCAGTTCTTC.

V gene TRBV30 combines with J gene TRBJ2-1; D may be TRBD2 (5 bases). Germline CDR1 is GTSNPN and CDR2 is SVGIG (reference sequence). Between the trimmed V and J ends, which lost 2 bases and 3 bases, there was a span of 11 bases. The CDR3 is made up of 14 amino acids. In nucleotides, the CDR3 is TGTGCCTGGAGTTCGGGAAGTGGCTACAATGAGCAGTTCTTC. This sequence encodes CAWSSGSGYNEQFF.

The sample holds a few counts of this clone. The rearrangement joins TRBV28 to TRBJ2-7, with D unresolved. Trimming left V 2 bases short and J 2 bases short, with 10 bases between. The length of the CDR3 is 14 residues. Germline-derived CDR1 and CDR2 are MDHEN and SYDVKM. The CDR3 is CASSLDAATYEQYF. The CDR3 bases are TGTGCCAGCAGTTTAGATGCAGCCACCTACGAGCAGTACTTC.

The J gene is TRBJ2-7, the V gene TRBV28, with D perhaps TRBD2 (6 bases). Germline V CDR1 and CDR2: MDHEN, SYDVKM. Deletions cut 5 bases from V and 2 bases from J, with 16 bases between. CDR3 length: 15 amino acids. The CDR3 protein is CASSTARDSPYEQYF. In DNA, the CDR3 is TGTGCCAGCAGTACCGCCCGGGACTCCCCCTACGAGCAGTACTTC. Full variable domain (outside the CDR3, taken from reference TRBV28 and TRBJ2-7): DVKVTQSSRYLVKRTGEKVFLECVQDMDHENMFWYRQDPGLGLRLIYFSYDVKMKEKGDIPEGYSVSREKKERFSLILESASTNQTSMYLCASSTARDSPYEQYFGPGTRLTVT.

Only one count was recorded for this clone. The V and J genes are TRBV9 and TRBJ2-3; tentatively, D is TRBD2 (6 bases). There are 14 residues in the CDR3. Trimming took off 10 bases at V and 2 bases at J, with 17 bases between the two ends. CDR1 is SGDLS, CDR2 YYNGEE, per germline. CDR3 nucleotides: TGTGCCTCCGGTGGAGGGAGGACCACAGATACGCAGTATTTT. It yields the protein CASGGGRTTDTQYF.

This clone has just one count. The rearrangement joins TRBV5-1 to TRBJ2-1, with D maybe TRBD1 (6 bases). V shed 2 bases and J shed 6 bases, with 12 bases lying between them. Germline V gives CDR1 SGHRS, CDR2 YFSETQ. The CDR3 is 14 residues long. The CDR3 DNA sequence: TGCGCCAGCAGCTTAACCACAGGGATCAATGAGCAGTTCTTC. Translated, it gives CASSLTTGINEQFF.

DNA of the CDR3: TGCGCCAGCAGTGAGTCGGTCCAAAGCTCCTACGAGCAGTACTTC. It specifies CASSESVQSSYEQYF. The chain carries TRBV10-2 and TRBJ2-7; D gene ambiguous. The CDR3 has 15 residues. CDR1 is WSHSY and CDR2 is SAAADI in the germline V gene. The ends were cut back, 0 bases at V and 0 bases at J, with 9 bases in the middle.

V gene TRBV6-4 combines with J gene TRBJ2-2; 8 nucleotides agree with TRBD2. V was pared by 4 bases and J by 5 bases, with 3 bases of the junction left unmatched. The CDR3 is 14 amino acids. Germline assignment: CDR1 MRHNA and CDR2 SNTAGT. The CDR3 spells CASSVRGGTGELFF. For the CDR3, the DNA is TGTGCCAGCAGTGTACGGGGGGGGACCGGGGAGCTGTTTTTT.